This entry lists 12 T cell receptor beta chains sequenced from one sample in a study of blood T cell repertoires in COVID-19. The protocol was immunoSEQ multiplex PCR, while the TCRdb copy is restricted to in-frame clones and leaves out a portion. The sample holds some 96,000 clones; about 89% are singletons and the top ten take roughly 1.9%. The sample comprised peripheral blood. Receptors originate from a man in his fifties with active COVID-19.

V usage is TRBV3-1 (or the pseudogene TRBV3-2) and J usage is TRBJ2-1; no reliable D call. V shed 7 bases and J shed 9 bases, with 13 bases lying between them. Germline V gives CDR1 LGHDT, CDR2 YNNKEL (reference sequence). This CDR3 region has 12 residues. The CDR3 here is CASNRGGTEQFF. The DNA for the CDR3 is TGTGCCAGCAACCGAGGCGGCACTGAGCAGTTCTTC.

The chain has TRBV19 and TRBJ1-3; 7 nucleotides agree with TRBD1. J was trimmed by 0 bases and V by 6 bases; bases with no gene match: 2. The germline gives CDR1 LNHDA, CDR2 SQIVND (reference sequence). The CDR3 extends over 14 amino acids. This CDR3 reads CASSTGASGNTIYF. The CDR3 DNA follows: TGTGCCAGTAGCACAGGGGCCTCTGGAAACACCATATATTTT.

In its sample, this clone was seen a few times. V is TRBV5-1 and J is TRBJ1-6; a possible D gene is TRBD1 (6 bases). Trimming removed 5 bases at V and 5 bases at J, with 11 bases between. The CDR3 consists of 14 residues. CDR1 and CDR2 from the germline V gene are SGHRS and YFSETQ. For the CDR3, the DNA is TGCGCCAGCAGTCGGACAGAGGATAATTCACCCCTCCACTTT. It translates to CASSRTEDNSPLHF.

The rearrangement uses TRBV14 and TRBJ2-7, with TRBD1 as a possible D gene (6 bases). The length of the CDR3 is 15 residues. V was shortened by 4 bases and J by 3 bases, with 16 bases between the two germline ends. The V gene's germline CDR1 is SGHDN and CDR2 FVKESK. CDR3 in amino acids: CASSLGPGALYEQYV. CDR3 nucleotide sequence: TGTGCCAGCAGCCTAGGGCCAGGGGCTCTCTACGAGCAGTACGTC.

V and J are TRBV7-7 and TRBJ2-1, with a tentative D call TRBD2 (5 bases). Germline CDR1 is SSHAT and CDR2 is FNYEAQ (reference sequence). The CDR3 consists of 17 residues. Trimming pared 1 base from V and 4 bases from J, leaving 17 bases between. CDR3 residues: CASSLVASGEEYNEQFF. In DNA form, the CDR3 reads TGTGCCAGCAGCTTAGTTGCGAGCGGTGAGGAATACAATGAGCAGTTCTTC.

The V and J genes are TRBV7-3 and TRBJ2-1; 10 bases map to TRBD2. J was trimmed by 6 bases and V by 4 bases; bases with no gene match: 6. Germline lookup yields CDR1 SGHTA and CDR2 FQGTGA. The CDR3 has 15 amino acids. The DNA for the CDR3 is TGTGCCAGCAGCTCCAAAGCGGGGGGGTCCAATGAGCAGTTCTTC. Protein sequence: CASSSKAGGSNEQFF.

The genes are TRBV19 and TRBJ1-3; D unresolved. This CDR3 has 17 amino acids. Germline V lookup: CDR1 LNHDA, CDR2 SQIVND (reference sequence). Trimming removed 1 base from V and 4 bases from J, with 17 bases in between. As DNA, the CDR3 is TGTGCCAGTAGTATAGTTGGAGGAACGCCTCACGGAAACACCATATATTTT. Translating it yields CASSIVGGTPHGNTIYF.

This chain links TRBV7-7 with TRBJ2-3; TRBD1 is a possible D gene (6 bases). The V gene's germline CDR1 is SSHAT and CDR2 FNYEAQ (reference sequence). V lost 1 base to trimming and J lost 7 bases, with 18 bases between them. CDR3 length: 16 amino acids. The CDR3 region is CASSLGSGVGINTQYF. The CDR3 DNA reads as TGTGCCAGCAGCTTAGGGTCAGGGGTGGGGATCAATACGCAGTATTTT.

This chain links TRBV7-9 with TRBJ2-2; D unresolved. Looked up from germline, CDR1 is SEHNR and CDR2 is FQNEAQ (reference sequence). Deletions cut 0 bases from V and 7 bases from J, with 6 bases between. The CDR3 extends over 13 amino acids. CDR3 in amino acids: CASSLASSGELFF. As DNA, the CDR3 is TGTGCCAGCAGCTTAGCTAGCAGCGGGGAGCTGTTTTTT.

This chain uses TRBV29-1 with TRBJ1-5, with TRBD1 as a possible D gene (5 bases). V was pared by 4 bases and J by 4 bases, with 11 bases between. Germline V gives CDR1 SQVTM, CDR2 ANQGSEA. CDR3 length: 13 amino acids. Here the CDR3 DNA reads TGCAGCGTTGTGCCAGGGCGAAATCAGCCCCAGCATTTT. Translated: CSVVPGRNQPQHF.

The genes are TRBV6-5 and TRBJ1-4; TRBD1 might be the D (6 bases). The germline V gene has CDR1 MNHEY and CDR2 SVGAGI. The CDR3 covers 13 residues. V shed 5 bases and J shed 8 bases, with 12 bases lying between them. The CDR3 protein is CASSPTGTEKLFF. Written as DNA, the CDR3 is TGTGCCAGCAGTCCTACAGGGACCGAAAAACTGTTTTTT.

Points on this clone: Other DNA sequences in the sample encode the same CDR3. The CDR3 region has the DNA TGTGCCAGCAGCCAAGTTGCGGGAGAGGAGACCCAGTACTTC. Protein: CASSQVAGEETQYF. The chain employs TRBV3-1 (or the pseudogene TRBV3-2) and TRBJ2-5; 7 nucleotides line up with TRBD2. With V trimmed by 1 base and J by 5 bases, 4 bases remained unmatched. The length of the CDR3 is 14 residues. Looked up from germline, CDR1 is LGHDT and CDR2 is YNNKEL (reference sequence).